This T cell receptor (beta chain) was recovered during a study of beta chain features in type 1 diabetes. Reverse transcribing all isolated RNA meant expressed TCRB transcripts were sequenced. Data came from immunoSEQ multiplex PCR; TCRdb stores just in-frame clones and leaves some out. The table lists 200,000 to 250,000 clones, over 7.5% of them singletons. There are a few counts of this clone. The source material was naive CD4+ T cells from blood. The receptor's source is a woman between 18 and 29 years old in good health.

The CDR3 DNA reads TGTGCCAGTAGTATCAGTTCCAAAGGAAACACCATATATTTT. It is translated as CASSISSKGNTIYF. The chain carries TRBV19 and TRBJ1-3; D remains ambiguous. This CDR3 contains 14 residues. V dropped 3 bases and J dropped 4 bases, with 10 bases sitting between them. CDR1 and CDR2 from the germline V gene are LNHDA and SQIVND (reference sequence).